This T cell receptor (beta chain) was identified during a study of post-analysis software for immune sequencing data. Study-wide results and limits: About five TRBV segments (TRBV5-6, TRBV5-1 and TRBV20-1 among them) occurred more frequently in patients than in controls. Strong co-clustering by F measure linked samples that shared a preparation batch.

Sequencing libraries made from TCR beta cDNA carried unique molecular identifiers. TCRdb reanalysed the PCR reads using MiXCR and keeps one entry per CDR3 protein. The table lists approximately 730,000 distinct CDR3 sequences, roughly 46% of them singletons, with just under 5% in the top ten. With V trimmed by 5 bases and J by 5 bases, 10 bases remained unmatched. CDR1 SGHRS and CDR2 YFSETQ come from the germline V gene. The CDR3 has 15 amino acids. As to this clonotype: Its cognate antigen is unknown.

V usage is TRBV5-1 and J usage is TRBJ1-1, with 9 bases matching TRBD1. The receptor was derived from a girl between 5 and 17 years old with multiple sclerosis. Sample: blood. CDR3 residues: CASSTWTGDKTEAFF. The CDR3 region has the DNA TGCGCCAGCAGTACCTGGACAGGGGATAAGACTGAAGCTTTCTTT. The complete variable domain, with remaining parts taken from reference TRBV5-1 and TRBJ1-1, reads KAGVTQTPRYLIKTRGQQVTLSCSPISGHRSVSWYQQTPGQGLQFLFEYFSETQRNKGNFPGRFSGRQFSNSRSEMNVSTLELGDSALYLCASSTWTGDKTEAFFGQGTRLTVV.